The rows below give T cell receptor beta chains drawn from one sample of a study of shared clonotypes between healthy human individuals. Sequenced by immunoSEQ multiplex PCR; TCRdb stores in-frame clones only, minus some. Of about 79,000 clones in the sample, about 63% were seen once. Sequencing input: memory CD8+ T cells sorted from blood. These receptor sequences come from a young man in good health. The conserved cysteine and the conserved F or W are not part of the CDR3 here. The order of the fields is J gene, V gene, CDR3 protein.

j_gene: TRBJ2-3
v_gene: TRBV5-1
CDR3aa: ASSLDRLDTQY

j_gene: TRBJ1-2
v_gene: TRBV30
CDR3aa: AWEDPTGGPNYGYT

j_gene: TRBJ1-5
v_gene: TRBV7-2
CDR3aa: ASSLMGNQPQH

j_gene: TRBJ1-2
v_gene: TRBV6-1
CDR3aa: ASSEGTAGYT

j_gene: TRBJ2-7
v_gene: TRBV19
CDR3aa: ASSIAGGSYEQY

j_gene: TRBJ2-2
v_gene: TRBV6-1
CDR3aa: ASSRTTGSSGELF

j_gene: TRBJ2-5
v_gene: TRBV11-2
CDR3aa: ASSLELGRGQETQY

j_gene: TRBJ2-2
v_gene: TRBV5-4
CDR3aa: ASSLDPVIPTGELF

j_gene: TRBJ2-1
v_gene: TRBV7-9
CDR3aa: ASSHSGGRFSYNEQF

j_gene: TRBJ2-5
v_gene: TRBV20-1
CDR3aa: SAGVETQY

j_gene: TRBJ2-1
v_gene: TRBV2
CDR3aa: ATHRQGGVYNEQF

j_gene: TRBJ1-5
v_gene: TRBV29-1
CDR3aa: SVYTGVGANQPQH

j_gene: TRBJ2-5
v_gene: TRBV5-4
CDR3aa: ASSDLTGLETQY

j_gene: TRBJ2-3
v_gene: TRBV5-6
CDR3aa: ASSFSASGSRDTQY

j_gene: TRBJ2-7
v_gene: TRBV6-5
CDR3aa: ASSYSTDGHEQY

j_gene: TRBJ1-1
v_gene: TRBV5-4
CDR3aa: ASSDDRGRHTEAF

j_gene: TRBJ1-2
v_gene: TRBV28
CDR3aa: ASSSHYGYT

j_gene: TRBJ2-7
v_gene: TRBV7-9
CDR3aa: ASSSDRPLAYEQY

j_gene: TRBJ2-7
v_gene: TRBV6-6
CDR3aa: ASSYTSGSISYEQY

j_gene: TRBJ2-2
v_gene: TRBV5-4
CDR3aa: ASSTPTSGRFPYGGELF

j_gene: TRBJ2-1
v_gene: TRBV18
CDR3aa: ASSQGRVYNEQF

j_gene: TRBJ2-7
v_gene: TRBV25-1
CDR3aa: ASSDKTGSASYEQY

j_gene: TRBJ1-3
v_gene: TRBV11-3
CDR3aa: ASSLESRGPYMTLGNTIY

j_gene: TRBJ2-7
v_gene: TRBV9
CDR3aa: ASSVSGVGQGTSYEQY

j_gene: TRBJ1-1
v_gene: TRBV6-5
CDR3aa: ASRQKGGLNTEAF

j_gene: TRBJ2-7
v_gene: TRBV7-8
CDR3aa: ASSPLSVSSYEQY

j_gene: TRBJ2-1
v_gene: TRBV10-2
CDR3aa: ASSGGGSGRWGNEQF

j_gene: TRBJ1-3
v_gene: TRBV4-1
CDR3aa: ASSHRAGKSLGNTIY

j_gene: TRBJ2-7
v_gene: TRBV28
CDR3aa: ASRDMTYEQY

j_gene: TRBJ2-1
v_gene: TRBV11-1
CDR3aa: ASSLGSGRLNEQF

j_gene: TRBJ2-1
v_gene: TRBV20-1
CDR3aa: SARGYNEQF

j_gene: TRBJ1-5
v_gene: TRBV28
CDR3aa: ATETLGSGNQPQH

j_gene: TRBJ2-7
v_gene: TRBV27
CDR3aa: ASSTDGWRQY

j_gene: TRBJ2-1
v_gene: TRBV2
CDR3aa: ASSRVYNEQF

j_gene: TRBJ1-2
v_gene: TRBV28
CDR3aa: ASSLENRGGYYGYT

j_gene: TRBJ2-1
v_gene: TRBV27
CDR3aa: ASSDRKYNEQF

j_gene: TRBJ2-1
v_gene: TRBV6-5
CDR3aa: ASSYSRTSGDNEQF

j_gene: TRBJ2-2
v_gene: TRBV19
CDR3aa: ASEGLAGDPINTGELF